The 20 T cell receptor beta chains below all came from one sample that was sequenced in a study of blood T cell repertoires in COVID-19 (dated by TCRdb to 2018 to 2020). The protocol used for the library was the immunoSEQ multiplex PCR assay. Here the immuneACCESS table is served through TCRdb, limited to in-frame sequences with V and J called. Missing clones are a known gap in these copies; in checked studies unresolved V genes cover under half, and the rest lacks a known reason. The sample has some 130,000 clones on record, approximately 84% of them singletons. The ten largest clones represent roughly 45% of the sample. The sequenced material came from peripheral blood. The receptors shown here come from a human donor in a cohort sampled during active COVID-19.

The rearrangement uses TRBV5-4 and TRBJ1-2; TRBD1 aligns across 7 bases. There are 15 residues in the CDR3. Germline V CDR1 and CDR2: SGHNT, YYREEE (reference sequence). V lost 2 bases, J lost 8 bases, and 12 bases stayed unmatched. The CDR3 nucleotides read TGTGCCAGCAGCTTCCCGGGACAGAGTGGAAAGGGCTACACCTTC. Its protein product is CASSFPGQSGKGYTF.

In its sample, this clone was seen a few times. This sequence joins TRBV7-2 and TRBJ1-1; TRBD1 might be the D (6 bases). This CDR3 is built from 15 residues. V was cut by 1 base and J by 1 base, with 10 bases left in between. Germline V CDR1 and CDR2: SGHTA, FQGNSA. The CDR3 nucleotides are TGTGCCAGCAGCTTAGACAGGGTACAGAACACTGAAGCTTTCTTT. This gives the protein CASSLDRVQNTEAFF.

This chain uses TRBV2 with TRBJ2-7, with a possible D match to TRBD1 (5 bases). There are 12 residues in the CDR3. CDR1 is SNHLY and CDR2 is FYNNEI in the germline V gene. The V end was cut by 6 bases, the J end by 3 bases, with 9 bases between. This chain's CDR3 is CASRDSFYEQYV. The CDR3, as DNA: TGTGCCAGCAGAGACAGCTTCTACGAGCAGTACGTC.

The V and J genes are TRBV5-1 and TRBJ2-2, with D possibly matching TRBD2 (5 bases). This CDR3 is built from 16 residues. V was cut by 0 bases and J by 1 base, with 10 bases left in between. Germline V gene sequence: CDR1 SGHRS, CDR2 YFSETQ. The CDR3 sequence is CASSLAGNRNTGELFF. CDR3 nucleotides: TGCGCCAGCAGCTTGGCGGGGAATAGGAACACCGGGGAGCTGTTTTTT.

This clone appeared once. The chain employs TRBV3-1 (or the pseudogene TRBV3-2) and TRBJ1-4; D not certain. Trimming pared 1 base from V and 5 bases from J, leaving 8 bases between. The CDR3 has 14 amino acids. Germline V gene lookup returns CDR1 LGHDT and CDR2 YNNKEL (reference sequence). This chain's CDR3 is CASSQGTGNEKLFF. The CDR3 nucleotides are TGTGCCAGCAGCCAAGGGACGGGGAATGAAAAACTGTTTTTT.

This chain's CDR3 is CASSIRRTGSMNTEAFF. CDR3 DNA: TGTGCCAGTAGTATACGAAGGACAGGATCCATGAACACTGAAGCTTTCTTT. The genes are TRBV19 and TRBJ1-1; the match to TRBD1 covers 7 bases. This CDR3 is 17 amino acids long. Germline V gene data show CDR1 as LNHDA and CDR2 as SQIVND (reference sequence). The J segment lost 0 bases and the V segment lost 2 bases, leaving 9 bases of the junction unmatched.

This clone was observed a handful of times. Within the sample, other DNA sequences also encode this same CDR3. The chain combines TRBV19 with TRBJ2-1, with TRBD2 identical over 7 bases. Germline V CDR1 and CDR2: LNHDA, SQIVND (reference sequence). After removal of 3 bases from V and 4 bases from J, the junction contained 6 bases not matched to a gene. The CDR3 covers 15 residues. CDR3 nucleotide sequence: TGTGCCAGTAGTATTGGGCGCGGGGGTTACAATGAGCAGTTCTTC. Translating gives CASSIGRGGYNEQFF.

The CDR3 DNA sequence: TGTGCCAGCAGCCCTAAAGGGGGGACAGGGCGAGAAAAACTGTTTTTT. It is translated as CASSPKGGTGREKLFF. The rearrangement uses TRBV14 and TRBJ1-4, with TRBD1 matching 9 bases. Germline loops: CDR1 SGHDN, CDR2 FVKESK. The V segment lost 4 bases and the J segment 8 bases; nucleotides outside the gene matches: 11. This CDR3 is built from 16 residues.

The chain has TRBV10-1 and TRBJ1-6; TRBD1 matches at 9 bases. CDR3 length equals 14 residues. Germline CDR1 and CDR2: WNHNN and SYGVQD (reference sequence). The J segment lost 5 bases and the V segment lost 11 bases, leaving 7 bases of the junction unmatched. CDR3 amino acids: CAYPRDRDNSPLHF. The CDR3 coding sequence is TGCGCCTACCCGAGGGACAGGGATAATTCACCCCTCCACTTT.

The chain combines TRBV13 with TRBJ1-2; possibly TRBD1 for D (6 bases). V was shortened by 5 bases and J by 4 bases, with 14 bases between the two germline ends. The length of the CDR3 is 14 residues. CDR1 PRHDT and CDR2 FYEKMQ come from the germline V gene (reference sequence). The CDR3 nucleotides are TGTGCCAGCAGCCCAGGGGCTCGCGGCTATGGCTACACCTTC. This gives the protein CASSPGARGYGYTF.

The CDR3 DNA sequence: TGTGCCAGCAGCTGGGGGACAGGGGGCGGTGGCAATCAGCCCCAGCATTTT. Its translation: CASSWGTGGGGNQPQHF. The chain employs TRBV5-8 and TRBJ1-5; 12 bases match TRBD1. J was trimmed by 2 bases and V by 3 bases; bases with no gene match: 6. The germline V gene has CDR1 SGHTS and CDR2 YDEGEE. This CDR3 spans 17 amino acids.

As for this clone: The junction departs from germline at one end; a sequencing error may be responsible. The CDR3: CASSSAGTENF. The DNA of the CDR3 is TGTGCCAGCAGTTCCGCCGGGACAGAGAACTTC. The genes are TRBV6-6 and TRBJ1-2; TRBD1 matches at 7 bases. Germline loops: CDR1 MNHNY, CDR2 SVGAGI (reference sequence). The CDR3 runs 11 residues.

V usage is TRBV5-4 and J usage is TRBJ2-2; D is perhaps TRBD1 (5 bases). Per germline, CDR1 SGHNT and CDR2 YYREEE (reference sequence). V was trimmed by 0 bases and J by 4 bases, leaving 10 bases between them. This CDR3 spans 15 amino acids. The CDR3 nucleotides are TGTGCCAGCAGCTTGGTAGCCCAGGGCACCGGGGAGCTGTTTTTT. Its protein is CASSLVAQGTGELFF.

This clone turned up a few times. This chain joins TRBV18 and TRBJ1-1; tentatively, D is TRBD1 (6 bases). In germline, CDR1 is KGHSH, CDR2 LQKENI. Trimming stripped 4 bases from V and 0 bases from J, with 15 bases between. The CDR3 extends over 16 amino acids. CDR3 DNA sequence: TGTGCCAGCTCACTACAGGGTAGGGACATGAACACTGAAGCTTTCTTT. This codes for CASSLQGRDMNTEAFF. The entire variable domain, with the rest obtained from reference TRBV18 and TRBJ1-1, is as follows: NAGVMQNPRHLVRRRGQEARLRCSPMKGHSHVYWYRQLPEEGLKFMVYLQKENIIDESGMPKERFSAEFPKEGPSILRIQQVVRGDSAAYFCASSLQGRDMNTEAFFGQGTRLTVV.

This chain links TRBV28 with TRBJ1-1, with D possibly TRBD1 on 6 matching bases. Per germline, CDR1 MDHEN and CDR2 SYDVKM. V gave up 6 bases and J gave up 3 bases, with 14 bases separating them. The CDR3 length is 14 residues. CDR3 protein: CASSQHRVYTEAFF. CDR3 in DNA: TGTGCCAGCAGCCAACACAGGGTCTACACTGAAGCTTTCTTT.

The J gene is TRBJ1-2, the V gene TRBV5-5, with D unclear. The ends were cut back, 0 bases at V and 5 bases at J, with 8 bases in the middle. Germline assignment: CDR1 SGHKS and CDR2 YYEKEE (reference sequence). CDR3 length equals 13 residues. CDR3 in DNA: TGTGCCAGCAGCTTGGGGGCAGTTTATGGCTACACCTTC. It translates to CASSLGAVYGYTF.

This clone has just a few counts. The chain couples TRBV19 to TRBJ2-2, with D possibly matching TRBD1 (7 bases). V dropped 6 bases and J dropped 6 bases, with 17 bases sitting between them. Germline lookup yields CDR1 LNHDA and CDR2 SQIVND (reference sequence). The CDR3 runs 15 residues. For the CDR3, the DNA is TGTGCCAGTAGCCCGACAGGGACGGGAGCCGGGGAGCTGTTTTTT. Encoded protein: CASSPTGTGAGELFF.

CDR3 DNA sequence: TGTGCCAGCAGTCCGACAGGGACTAACTATGGCTACACCTTC. As protein: CASSPTGTNYGYTF. The gene calls are TRBV6-5 and TRBJ1-2; 7 nucleotides match TRBD1. V shed 5 bases and J 0 bases; nucleotides not matched to a gene: 3. Germline V CDR1 and CDR2: MNHEY, SVGAGI. The CDR3 loop spans 14 amino acids.

This clone was observed a handful of times. The chain combines TRBV19 with TRBJ1-5, with 7 bases fitting TRBD1. J gave up 2 bases and V 0 bases, and 4 bases lay outside the gene matches. The CDR3 has 16 residues. Germline CDR1 and CDR2: LNHDA and SQIVND (reference sequence). The CDR3 nucleotides are TGTGCCAGTAGTATAGACACCACAGGGGGCAATCAGCCCCAGCATTTT. Protein product: CASSIDTTGGNQPQHF.

The CDR3 DNA follows: TGTGCCAGCAGCTCCCAAGCGGGGGGGCCCGCAGATACGCAGTATTTT. Protein product: CASSSQAGGPADTQYF. The chain joins TRBV11-3 to TRBJ2-3; 10 bases are a match to TRBD2. V dropped 4 bases and J dropped 4; count of bases not matched to a gene: 8. The CDR3 has 16 residues. The germline V gene encodes CDR1 SGHNT and CDR2 YENEEA. The whole variable domain, filled in from reference TRBV11-3 and TRBJ2-3, reads EAGVVQSPRYKIIEKKQPVAFWCNPISGHNTLYWYLQNLGQGPELLIRYENEEAVDDSQLPKDRFSAERLKGVDSTLKIQPAELGDSAVYLCASSSQAGGPADTQYFGPGTRLTVL.